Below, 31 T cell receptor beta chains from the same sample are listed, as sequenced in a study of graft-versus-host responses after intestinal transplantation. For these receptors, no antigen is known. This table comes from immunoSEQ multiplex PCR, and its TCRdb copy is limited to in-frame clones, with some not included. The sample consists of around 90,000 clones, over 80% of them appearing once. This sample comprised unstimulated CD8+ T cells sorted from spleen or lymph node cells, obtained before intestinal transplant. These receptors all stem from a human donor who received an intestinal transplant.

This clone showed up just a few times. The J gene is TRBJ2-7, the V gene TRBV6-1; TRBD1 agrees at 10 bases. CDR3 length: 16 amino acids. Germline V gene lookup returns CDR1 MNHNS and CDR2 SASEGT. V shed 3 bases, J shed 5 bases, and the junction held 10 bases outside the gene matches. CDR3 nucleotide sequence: TGTGCCAGCAGTGACGATCCGGGACAGGGGTTCGACGAGCAGTACTTC. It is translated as CASSDDPGQGFDEQYF.

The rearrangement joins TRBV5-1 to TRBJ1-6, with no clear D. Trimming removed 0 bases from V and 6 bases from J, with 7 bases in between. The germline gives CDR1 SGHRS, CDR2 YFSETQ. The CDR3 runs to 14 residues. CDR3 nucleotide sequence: TGCGCCAGCAGCTTGGGGTTCGGTAATTCACCCCTCCACTTT. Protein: CASSLGFGNSPLHF.

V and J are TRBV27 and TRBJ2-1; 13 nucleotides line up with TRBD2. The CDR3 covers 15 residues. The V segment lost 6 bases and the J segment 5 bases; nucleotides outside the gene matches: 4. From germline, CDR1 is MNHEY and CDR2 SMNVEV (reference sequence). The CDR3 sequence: CASRGGTSGNNEQFF. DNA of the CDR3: TGTGCCAGCAGAGGTGGGACTAGCGGGAACAATGAGCAGTTCTTC.

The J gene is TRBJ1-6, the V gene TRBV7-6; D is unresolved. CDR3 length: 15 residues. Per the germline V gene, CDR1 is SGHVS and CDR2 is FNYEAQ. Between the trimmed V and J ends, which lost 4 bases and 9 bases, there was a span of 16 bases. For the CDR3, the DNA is TGTGCCAGCAGCTCCGCGAATCTGAGGTTTTCACCCCTCCACTTT. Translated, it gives CASSSANLRFSPLHF.

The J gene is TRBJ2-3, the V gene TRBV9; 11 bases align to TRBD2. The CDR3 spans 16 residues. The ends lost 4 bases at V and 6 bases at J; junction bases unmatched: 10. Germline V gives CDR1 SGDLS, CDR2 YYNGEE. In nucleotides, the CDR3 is TGTGCCAGCAGCCTCAACCCTAGCGGGGGGACGGATACGCAGTATTTT. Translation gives CASSLNPSGGTDTQYF.

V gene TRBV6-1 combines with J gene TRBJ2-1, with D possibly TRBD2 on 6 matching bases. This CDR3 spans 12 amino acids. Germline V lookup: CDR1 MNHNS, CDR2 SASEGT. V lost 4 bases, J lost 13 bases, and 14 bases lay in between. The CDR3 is CASSAPRGAQFF. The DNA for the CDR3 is TGTGCCAGCAGTGCCCCGCGGGGCGCCCAGTTCTTC.

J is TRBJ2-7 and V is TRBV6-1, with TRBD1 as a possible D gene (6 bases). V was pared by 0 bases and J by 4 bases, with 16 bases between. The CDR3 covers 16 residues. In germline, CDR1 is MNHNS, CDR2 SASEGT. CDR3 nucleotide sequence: TGTGCCAGCAGTGAAGCTGAGGACAGCCTTGGGTACGAGCAGTACTTC. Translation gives CASSEAEDSLGYEQYF.

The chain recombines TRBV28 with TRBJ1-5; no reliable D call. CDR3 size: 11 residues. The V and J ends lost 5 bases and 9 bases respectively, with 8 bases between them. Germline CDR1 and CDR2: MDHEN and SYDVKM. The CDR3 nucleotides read TGTGCCAGCAGTCATGGCGGGCCCCAGCATTTT. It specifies CASSHGGPQHF.

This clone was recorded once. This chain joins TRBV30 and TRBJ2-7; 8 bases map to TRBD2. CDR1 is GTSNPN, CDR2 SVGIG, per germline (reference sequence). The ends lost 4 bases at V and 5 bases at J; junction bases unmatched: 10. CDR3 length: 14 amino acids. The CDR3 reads CAWTSGTRPHEQYF. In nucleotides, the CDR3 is TGTGCCTGGACCTCCGGGACTAGGCCCCACGAGCAGTACTTC. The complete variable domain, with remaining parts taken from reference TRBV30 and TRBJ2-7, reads SQTIHQWPATLVQPVGSPLSLECTVEGTSNPNLYWYRQAAGRGLQLLFYSVGIGQISSEVPQNLSASRPQDRQFILSSKKLLLSDSGFYLCAWTSGTRPHEQYFGPGTRLTVT.

CDR3 sequence: CASSLTGNTYEQYF. Here the CDR3 DNA reads TGTGCCAGCAGCTTGACAGGGAACACCTACGAGCAGTACTTC. The chain joins TRBV11-3 to TRBJ2-7; 7 positions agree with TRBD1. The germline V gene has CDR1 SGHNT and CDR2 YENEEA. The V gene end was trimmed by 3 bases and the J gene end by 2 bases; junction bases not matched to a gene: 4. This CDR3 has 14 residues.

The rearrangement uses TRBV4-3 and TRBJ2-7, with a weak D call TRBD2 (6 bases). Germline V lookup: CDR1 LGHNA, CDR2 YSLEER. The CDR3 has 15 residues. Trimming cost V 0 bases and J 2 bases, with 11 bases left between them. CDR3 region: CASSQELDYTYEQYF. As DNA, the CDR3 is TGCGCCAGCAGCCAAGAATTGGACTATACCTACGAGCAGTACTTC.

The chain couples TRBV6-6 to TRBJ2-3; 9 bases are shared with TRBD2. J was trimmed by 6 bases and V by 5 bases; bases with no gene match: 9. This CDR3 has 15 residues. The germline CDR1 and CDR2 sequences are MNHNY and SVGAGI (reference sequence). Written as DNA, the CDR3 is TGTGCCAGCAGTAAGGCGGCGGGGGGGCATGATACGCAGTATTTT. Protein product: CASSKAAGGHDTQYF.

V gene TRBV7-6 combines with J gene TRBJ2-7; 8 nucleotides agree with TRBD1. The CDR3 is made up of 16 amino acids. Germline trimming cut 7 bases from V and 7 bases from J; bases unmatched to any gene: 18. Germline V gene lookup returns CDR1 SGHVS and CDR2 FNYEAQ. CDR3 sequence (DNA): TGTGCCAGCAACAATGGGTTGGGGCAGGGGGCAAGGGAGCAGTACTTC. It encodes CASNNGLGQGAREQYF.

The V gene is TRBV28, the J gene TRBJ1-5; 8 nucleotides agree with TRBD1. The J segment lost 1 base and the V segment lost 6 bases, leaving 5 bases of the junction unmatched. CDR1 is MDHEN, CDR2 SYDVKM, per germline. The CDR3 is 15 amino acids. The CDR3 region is CASSQDRASNQPQHF. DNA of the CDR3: TGTGCCAGCAGCCAGGACAGGGCGAGCAATCAGCCCCAGCATTTT. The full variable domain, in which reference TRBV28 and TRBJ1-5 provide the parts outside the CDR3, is DVKVTQSSRYLVKRTGEKVFLECVQDMDHENMFWYRQDPGLGLRLIYFSYDVKMKEKGDIPEGYSVSREKKERFSLILESASTNQTSMYLCASSQDRASNQPQHFGDGTRLSIL.

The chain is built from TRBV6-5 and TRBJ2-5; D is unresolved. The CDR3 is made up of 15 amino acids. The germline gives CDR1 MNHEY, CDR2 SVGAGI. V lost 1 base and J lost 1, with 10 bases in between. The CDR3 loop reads CASSYFDTSQETQYF. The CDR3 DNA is TGTGCCAGCAGTTACTTTGACACTTCCCAAGAGACCCAGTACTTC.

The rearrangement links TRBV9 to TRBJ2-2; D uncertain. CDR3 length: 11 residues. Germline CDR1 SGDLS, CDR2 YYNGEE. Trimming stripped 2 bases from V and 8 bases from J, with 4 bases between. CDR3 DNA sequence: TGTGCCAGCAGCGTCTCTGGGGAGCTGTTTTTT. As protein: CASSVSGELFF. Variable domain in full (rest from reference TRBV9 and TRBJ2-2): DSGVTQTPKHLITATGQRVTLRCSPRSGDLSVYWYQQSLDQGLQFLIQYYNGEERAKGNILERFSAQQFPDLHSELNLSSLELGDSALYFCASSVSGELFFGEGSRLTVL.

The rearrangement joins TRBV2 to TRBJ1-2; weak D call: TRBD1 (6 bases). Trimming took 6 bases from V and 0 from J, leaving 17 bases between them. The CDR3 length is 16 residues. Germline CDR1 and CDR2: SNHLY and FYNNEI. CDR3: CASSDPGGRANYGYTF. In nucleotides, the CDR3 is TGTGCCAGCAGCGATCCGGGGGGCCGAGCTAACTATGGCTACACCTTC.

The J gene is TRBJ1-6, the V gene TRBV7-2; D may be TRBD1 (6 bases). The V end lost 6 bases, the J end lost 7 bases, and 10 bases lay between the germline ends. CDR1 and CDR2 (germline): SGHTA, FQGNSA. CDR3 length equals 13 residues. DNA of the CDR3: TGTGCCAGCAGTTTACAGGGAAATTCACCCCTCCACTTT. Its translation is CASSLQGNSPLHF.

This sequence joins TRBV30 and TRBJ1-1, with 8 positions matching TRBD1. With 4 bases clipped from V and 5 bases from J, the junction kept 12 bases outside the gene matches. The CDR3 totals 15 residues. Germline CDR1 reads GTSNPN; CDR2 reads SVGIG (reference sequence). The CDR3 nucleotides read TGTGCCTGGAATATCCCGGCAGGGGGCATAACTGAAGCTTTCTTT. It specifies CAWNIPAGGITEAFF.

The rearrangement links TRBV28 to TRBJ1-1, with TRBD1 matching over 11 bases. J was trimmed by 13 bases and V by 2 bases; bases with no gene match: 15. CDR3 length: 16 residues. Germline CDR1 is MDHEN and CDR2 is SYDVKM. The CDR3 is CASSLRRTGTGGFVFF. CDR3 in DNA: TGTGCCAGCAGTTTACGACGTACCGGGACAGGGGGTTTTGTTTTCTTT.

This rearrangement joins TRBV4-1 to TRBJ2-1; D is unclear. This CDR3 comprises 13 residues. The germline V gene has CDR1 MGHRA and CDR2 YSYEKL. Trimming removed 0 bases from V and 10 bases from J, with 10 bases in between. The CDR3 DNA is TGCGCCAGCAGCCAAGACAGGCTTTGGGAGCAGTTCTTC. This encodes CASSQDRLWEQFF.

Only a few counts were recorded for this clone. The CDR3 DNA follows: TGTGCCAGCAGCTTGGGTGCCCAGGGTCCTGGAAACACCATATATTTT. It specifies CASSLGAQGPGNTIYF. The rearrangement uses TRBV5-6 and TRBJ1-3; possible D gene TRBD1, 5 bases. Germline assignment: CDR1 SGHDT and CDR2 YYEEEE. This CDR3 comprises 16 residues. V lost 0 bases, J lost 2 bases, and 12 bases lay in between.

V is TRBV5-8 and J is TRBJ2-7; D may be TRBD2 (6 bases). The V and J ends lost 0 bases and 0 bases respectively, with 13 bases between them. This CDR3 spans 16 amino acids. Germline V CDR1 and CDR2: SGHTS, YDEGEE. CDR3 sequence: CASSLVGGVSSYEQYF. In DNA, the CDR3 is TGTGCCAGCAGCTTGGTAGGAGGGGTGAGCTCCTACGAGCAGTACTTC.

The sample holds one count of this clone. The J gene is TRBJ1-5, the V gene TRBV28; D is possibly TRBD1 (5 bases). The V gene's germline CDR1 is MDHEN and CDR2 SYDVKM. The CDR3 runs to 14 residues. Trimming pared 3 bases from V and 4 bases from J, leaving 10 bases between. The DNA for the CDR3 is TGTGCCAGCAGTTTCGCAGGGATTAATCAGCCCCAGCATTTT. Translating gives CASSFAGINQPQHF.

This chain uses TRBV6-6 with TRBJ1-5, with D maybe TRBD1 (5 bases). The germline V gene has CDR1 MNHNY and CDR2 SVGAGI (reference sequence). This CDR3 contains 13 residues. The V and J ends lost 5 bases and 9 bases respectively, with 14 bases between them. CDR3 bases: TGTGCCAGCAGTGGCACCCGGGGGGGGCCCCAGCATTTT. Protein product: CASSGTRGGPQHF.

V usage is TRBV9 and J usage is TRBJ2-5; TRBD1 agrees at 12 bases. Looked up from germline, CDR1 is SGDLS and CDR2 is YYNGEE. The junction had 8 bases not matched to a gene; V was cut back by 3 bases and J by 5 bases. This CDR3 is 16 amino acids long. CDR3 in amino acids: CASSGFGTGGYETQYF. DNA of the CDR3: TGTGCCAGCAGCGGGTTCGGGACAGGGGGCTACGAGACCCAGTACTTC.

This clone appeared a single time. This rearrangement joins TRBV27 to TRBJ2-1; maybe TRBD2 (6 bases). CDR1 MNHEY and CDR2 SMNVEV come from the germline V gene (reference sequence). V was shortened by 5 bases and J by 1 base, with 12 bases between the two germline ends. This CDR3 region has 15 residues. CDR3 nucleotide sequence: TGTGCCAGCAGTCCCGGGACTTCTTCCTACAATGAGCAGTTCTTC. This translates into CASSPGTSSYNEQFF.

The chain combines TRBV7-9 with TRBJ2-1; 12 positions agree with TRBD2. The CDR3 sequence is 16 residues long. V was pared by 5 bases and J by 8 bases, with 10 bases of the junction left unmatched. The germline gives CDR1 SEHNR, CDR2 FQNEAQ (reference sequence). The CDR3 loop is CASSAPLAGGEDEQFF. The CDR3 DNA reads TGTGCCAGCAGCGCACCACTAGCGGGGGGCGAGGATGAGCAGTTCTTC.

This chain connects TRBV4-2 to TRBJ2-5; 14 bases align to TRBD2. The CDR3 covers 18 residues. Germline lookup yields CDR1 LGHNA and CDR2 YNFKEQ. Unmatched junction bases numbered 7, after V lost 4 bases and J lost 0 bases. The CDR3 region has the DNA TGTGCCAGCAGCCTTCGACTAGCGGGGGGGAGTGACCAAGAGACCCAGTACTTC. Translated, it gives CASSLRLAGGSDQETQYF.

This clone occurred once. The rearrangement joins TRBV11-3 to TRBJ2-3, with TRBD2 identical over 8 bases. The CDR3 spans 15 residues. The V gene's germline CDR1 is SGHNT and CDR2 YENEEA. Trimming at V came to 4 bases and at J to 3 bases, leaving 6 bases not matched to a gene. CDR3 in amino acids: CASSSRGGLTDTQYF. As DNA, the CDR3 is TGTGCCAGCAGCTCACGCGGGGGGTTGACAGATACGCAGTATTTT.

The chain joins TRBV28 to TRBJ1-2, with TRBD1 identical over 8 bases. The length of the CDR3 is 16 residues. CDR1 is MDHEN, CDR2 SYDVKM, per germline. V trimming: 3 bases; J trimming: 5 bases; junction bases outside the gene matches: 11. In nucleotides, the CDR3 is TGTGCCAGCAGTTTTTTTATCGAGACAGGGGAGTATGGCTACACCTTC. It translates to CASSFFIETGEYGYTF.